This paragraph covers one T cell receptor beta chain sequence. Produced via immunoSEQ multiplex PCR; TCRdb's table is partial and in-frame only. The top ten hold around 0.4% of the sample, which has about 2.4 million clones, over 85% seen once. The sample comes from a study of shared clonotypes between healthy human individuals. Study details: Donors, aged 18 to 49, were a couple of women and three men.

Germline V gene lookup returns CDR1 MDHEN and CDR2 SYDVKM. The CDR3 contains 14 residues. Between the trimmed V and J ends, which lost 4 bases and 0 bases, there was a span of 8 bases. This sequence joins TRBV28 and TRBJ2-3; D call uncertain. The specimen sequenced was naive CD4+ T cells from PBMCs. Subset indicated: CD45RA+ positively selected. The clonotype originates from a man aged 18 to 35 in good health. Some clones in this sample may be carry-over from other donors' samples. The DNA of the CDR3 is TGTGCCAGCAGTTCCGGGCCTAGCACAGATACGCAGTATTTT. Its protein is CASSSGPSTDTQYF.